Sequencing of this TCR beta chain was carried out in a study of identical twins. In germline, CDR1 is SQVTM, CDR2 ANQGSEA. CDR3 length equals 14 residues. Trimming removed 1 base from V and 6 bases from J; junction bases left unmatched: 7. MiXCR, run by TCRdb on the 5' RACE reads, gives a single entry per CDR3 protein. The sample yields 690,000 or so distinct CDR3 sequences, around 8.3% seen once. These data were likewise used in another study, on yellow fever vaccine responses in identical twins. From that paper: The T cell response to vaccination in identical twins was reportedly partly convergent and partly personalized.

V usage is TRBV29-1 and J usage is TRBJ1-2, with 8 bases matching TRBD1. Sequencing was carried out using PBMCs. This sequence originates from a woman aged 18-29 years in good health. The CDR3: CSVEGGTGVDGYTF. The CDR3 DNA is TGCAGCGTTGAAGGGGGGACAGGAGTAGATGGCTACACCTTC. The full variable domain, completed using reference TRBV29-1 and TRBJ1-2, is SAVISQKPSRDICQRGTSLTIQCQVDSQVTMMFWYRQQPGQSLTLIATANQGSEATYESGFVIDKFPISRPNLTFSTLTVSNMSPEDSSIYLCSVEGGTGVDGYTFGSGTRLTVV.